A selection of T cell receptor beta chains follows, all from one sample in a study of CD8 T cells in ankylosing spondylitis. TCRdb fed the 5' RACE reads into MiXCR, producing one record per CDR3 protein. The table records some 250,000 distinct CDR3 sequences, around 11% of them present only once. Input material: blood, either unsorted or a sorted T cell fraction (not recorded which). The receptors were gathered from a male donor with ankylosing spondylitis or in good health (not recorded which). CDR3s include the opening cysteine and the closing phenylalanine or tryptophan. The D gene is left open where the match is weak. Clone size, where shown, is once, few, many, or a class for clones that have expanded.

-	many	TRBV6-1	TRBJ1-1	TGTGCCAGCGGAAGGGGTAAGAACACTGAAGCTTTCTTT	CASGRGKNTEAFF
TRBD2	-	TRBV7-8	TRBJ2-3	TGTGCCAGCAGCTTTCTAGCGGGAGGGCCACTTACGCAGTATTTT	CASSFLAGGPLTQYF
-	many	TRBV3-1	TRBJ2-1	TGTGCCAGCAGCCAAGGAATTAGCGGATACTCCTACAATGAGCAGTTCTTC	CASSQGISGYSYNEQFF
-	many	TRBV29-1	TRBJ1-5	TGCAGCGTTGGGGAGGGAAATCAGCCCCAGCATTTT	CSVGEGNQPQHF
-	many	TRBV5-5	TRBJ1-2	TGTGCCAGCAGCTTGTGGGGGTCGGGGGAAGACTTATTTTATGGCTACACCTTC	CASSLWGSGEDLFYGYTF
-	many	TRBV29-1	TRBJ1-1	TGCAGCGCCTCTGGGGCGGGGAACACTGAAGCTTTCTTT	CSASGAGNTEAFF
-	many	TRBV20-1	TRBJ2-7	TGCAGTGCTAGAGATAAAGACGGGAGCTCCTACGAGCAGTACTTC	CSARDKDGSSYEQYF
-	many	TRBV12-3/TRBV12-4	TRBJ2-1	TGTGCCAGCAGTTTTAATGGGAGACCCTACAATGAGCAGTTCTTC	CASSFNGRPYNEQFF
-	few	TRBV2	TRBJ2-7	TGTGCCAGCAGTGAATCGGTATACGAGCAGTACTTC	CASSESVYEQYF
TRBD2	-	TRBV29-1	TRBJ2-1	TGCAGCGTTAGAGCGGGAGGCAGCAATGAGCAGTTCTTC	CSVRAGGSNEQFF
TRBD2	few	TRBV4-1	TRBJ2-7	TGCGCCAGCAGCCAAGATATCGTCCAGCGGGGGTTGTACGAGCAGTACTTC	CASSQDIVQRGLYEQYF
TRBD2	-	TRBV7-3	TRBJ2-3	TGTGCCAGCAGCTCGGCCGGGACTACTAGCACAGATACGCAGTATTTT	CASSSAGTTSTDTQYF
-	many	TRBV12-3/TRBV12-4	TRBJ1-1	TGTGCCAGCAGTTTAGGGACATCCACTGAAGCTTTCTTT	CASSLGTSTEAFF
TRBD1	many	TRBV12-3/TRBV12-4	TRBJ1-1	TGTGCCAGCACCCGACCTGGACAGGTCGCGAGCGAAGCTTTCTTT	CASTRPGQVASEAFF
TRBD2	many	TRBV7-2	TRBJ2-7	TGTGCCAGCAGCTTAGTCGGGGGGGGAAACTACGAGCAGTACTTC	CASSLVGGGNYEQYF
TRBD2	few	TRBV20-1	TRBJ2-7	TGCAGTGCTAGAGATCCGCGGACTAGCGGGGGACCCGGGGAGCAGTACTTC	CSARDPRTSGGPGEQYF
-	few	TRBV20-1	TRBJ1-4	TGCAGTGCTAGAGGTCGCCCAAACGCTGAAAAACTGTTTTTT	CSARGRPNAEKLFF
-	few	TRBV7-2	TRBJ1-1	TGTGCCAGCAGCTTTGGAGGTTTCGCTGAAGCTTTCTTT	CASSFGGFAEAFF
TRBD1	-	TRBV7-9	TRBJ1-1	TGTGCCAGCAGCTTAGGGGGACAGCGGAACACTGAAGCTTTCTTT	CASSLGGQRNTEAFF
TRBD1	many	TRBV20-1	TRBJ2-5	TGCAGTGCTAGAAAGGACAGGGACCAAGAGACCCAGTACTTC	CSARKDRDQETQYF
-	many	TRBV9	TRBJ1-3	TGTGCCAGCAGCTCGGAATACTCTGGAAACACCATATATTTT	CASSSEYSGNTIYF
-	-	TRBV2	TRBJ2-5	TGTGCCAGCGCCGGAATAGCGGAACTCGTGGCCCAGTACTTC	CASAGIAELVAQYF
-	-	TRBV6-2/TRBV6-3	TRBJ1-1	TGTGCCAGCAACATCCAGGGCTACGGGAACACTGAAGCTTTCTTT	CASNIQGYGNTEAFF
-	few	TRBV5-1	TRBJ1-1	TGCGCCAGCAGCTCACCGGGACGGGACACTGAAGCTTTCTTT	CASSSPGRDTEAFF
-	many	TRBV5-1	TRBJ2-7	TGCGCCAGCAGCTCGGGACTTGGTGGCGAGCAGTACTTC	CASSSGLGGEQYF
-	many	TRBV14	TRBJ2-7	TGTGCCAGCAGCCCAGGCAACTTTTACGAGCAGTACTTC	CASSPGNFYEQYF
-	many	TRBV20-1	TRBJ2-1	TGCAGTGCTAGGGAGTACAATGAGCAGTTCTTC	CSAREYNEQFF
-	many	TRBV5-5	TRBJ1-2	TGTGCCAGCAGCTTGGGGCTGACTCTCTATGGCTACACCTTC	CASSLGLTLYGYTF
-	many	TRBV12-3/TRBV12-4	TRBJ2-2	TGTGCCAGCAGGGCAGGTGTGGCCGGGGAGCTGTTTTTT	CASRAGVAGELFF
-	-	TRBV7-9	TRBJ2-5	TGTGCCAGCAGCTCGAGCCGGGACGGGGCGTGGGAGACCCAGTACTTC	CASSSSRDGAWETQYF
-	-	TRBV5-1	TRBJ1-6	TGCGCCAGCAGCTTGATACCCGGGGGCCGACTTTCACCCCTCCACTTT	CASSLIPGGRLSPLHF
-	-	TRBV13	TRBJ2-6	TGTGCCAGCAGCTTAGATAGGGGGACTGGGGCCAACGTCCTGACTTTC	CASSLDRGTGANVLTF
-	-	TRBV6-5	TRBJ2-2	TGTGCCAGCAGTTCCGGCCGGTCGGGCACCGGGGAGCTGTTTTTT	CASSSGRSGTGELFF
-	many	TRBV20-1	TRBJ2-7	TGCAGTGCTACCCAGACTAGTCTCCACGAGCAGTACTTC	CSATQTSLHEQYF
TRBD2	few	TRBV25-1	TRBJ2-3	TGTGCCAGCAGTTGGCCGCGGGGGGGACCCACAGATACGCAGTATTTT	CASSWPRGGPTDTQYF
TRBD1	many	TRBV5-1	TRBJ1-3	TGCGCCAGCAGCTTGGAGGGGGCGACTGGAAACACCATATATTTT	CASSLEGATGNTIYF
-	few	TRBV3-1	TRBJ2-7	TGTGCCAGCAGCCTATCCACTGCCTACGAGCAGTACTTC	CASSLSTAYEQYF
TRBD1	many	TRBV20-1	TRBJ1-2	TGCAGTGCTATAGAGCGGGGACAGGGGAATGGCTACACCTTC	CSAIERGQGNGYTF
-	many	TRBV28	TRBJ2-7	TGTGCCAGCAGTTTAATCCGCCAGGGGATCTCCTACGAGCAGTACTTC	CASSLIRQGISYEQYF
TRBD1	few	TRBV5-1	TRBJ2-2	TGCGCCAGCAGCTTCGACAGGGGCGGGTCCGGGGAGCTGTTTTTT	CASSFDRGGSGELFF
-	many	TRBV28	TRBJ1-1	TGTGCCAGCACCCCCGATGCCGTGATGAACACTGAAGCTTTCTTT	CASTPDAVMNTEAFF
-	few	TRBV6-5	TRBJ1-2	TGTGCCAGCAGTTACTCGGCTTGGGGTGGAAACTATGGCTACACCTTC	CASSYSAWGGNYGYTF
-	many	TRBV4-1	TRBJ2-3	TGCGCCAGCAGCCAATTTTTCTCAGGGGGCACAGATACGCAGTATTTT	CASSQFFSGGTDTQYF
TRBD2	many	TRBV20-1	TRBJ2-2	TGCAGTGCTTGGACCGGGACTAGCGGACCGAACACCGGGGAGCTGTTTTTT	CSAWTGTSGPNTGELFF